These T cell receptor beta chains were read from a single sample in a study of response to subunit inactivated influenza vaccine. TCRdb independently ran MiXCR on the RT-PCR reads; one entry per CDR3 protein. The table lists about 650,000 distinct CDR3 sequences, approximately 14% of them singletons. Sequenced material: PBMCs from blood, taken 11 to 12 days after vaccination. The receptors derive from a middle-aged man who received an inactivated influenza vaccine. Each CDR3 is given with its conserved first and last residue. D genes are given only for firm matches. Clone sizes are given selectively: once, few, many, or a class where the clone is expanded.

TRBD2,TRBV12-3/TRBV12-4,many,TRBJ2-2,TGTGCCAGCAGTTTAGCGTCTAGCGGGGGGGTACCGTCGGAGCTGTTTTTT,CASSLASSGGVPSELFF
-,TRBV5-5,-,TRBJ2-6,TGTGCCAGCAGCCCGTTGCAGTCTGGGGCCAACGTCCTGACTTTC,CASSPLQSGANVLTF
TRBD1,TRBV7-9,few,TRBJ1-4,TGTGCCAGCAGCTCCGGACAGGGGGCAGATGAAAAACTGTTTTTT,CASSSGQGADEKLFF
-,TRBV6-2/TRBV6-3,few,TRBJ2-1,TGTGCCAGCAGCCCCAACACAGGGGCGCGGGAAAATGAGCAGTTCTTC,CASSPNTGARENEQFF
-,TRBV5-6,few,TRBJ2-7,TGTGCCAGCAGGCGGTCGGGCGGTTCCTACGAGCAGTACTTC,CASRRSGGSYEQYF
TRBD2,TRBV24-1,-,TRBJ2-1,TGTGCCACCAGTTCCCCTAGCGGGGGCTACAATGAGCAGTTCTTC,CATSSPSGGYNEQFF
-,TRBV4-3,few,TRBJ2-6,TGCGCCAGCAGCCAAGATAGCAGTTCTGGGGCCAACGTCCTGACTTTC,CASSQDSSSGANVLTF
TRBD2,TRBV12-3/TRBV12-4,few,TRBJ2-1,TGTGCCAGCAGTTTACAAGTAGCGGGAGTTCGTGGTGAGCAGTTCTTC,CASSLQVAGVRGEQFF
-,TRBV7-2,few,TRBJ1-6,TGTGCCAGCAGCTTAGAGCCGTATTCACCCCTCCACTTT,CASSLEPYSPLHF
-,TRBV15,-,TRBJ2-1,TGTGCCACCAGCAGAGCGGTGGGCGGAGTTGGGGATGAGCAGTTCTTC,CATSRAVGGVGDEQFF
-,TRBV7-8,-,TRBJ2-2,TGTGCCAGCAGCTTAGATTGGGTCACCGGGGAGCTGTTTTTT,CASSLDWVTGELFF
-,TRBV4-1,few,TRBJ1-2,TGCGCCAGCAGCCAAGAGGGAGGTCGCCCCCCGGCCAACTATGGCTACACCTTC,CASSQEGGRPPANYGYTF
TRBD1,TRBV9,few,TRBJ2-2,TGTGCCAGCAGCGTAGGGACAGGGGGCTCCGGGGAGCTGTTTTTT,CASSVGTGGSGELFF
TRBD1,TRBV20-1,few,TRBJ2-5,TGCAGTGCTAGAGAATCGACAGGGGTTTGGGGTTCGGAGACCCAGTACTTC,CSARESTGVWGSETQYF
TRBD2,TRBV27,-,TRBJ2-1,TGTGCCAGCAGCGATAGGACTAGCGGCTACAATGAGCAGTTCTTC,CASSDRTSGYNEQFF
-,TRBV5-6,few,TRBJ1-2,TGTGCCAGCATATCGGGTGGGACTAACTATGGCTACACCTTC,CASISGGTNYGYTF
-,TRBV7-8,-,TRBJ2-7,TGTGCCAGCAGCTTAGCCGCGGGACAGATTTGGTACGAGCAGTACTTC,CASSLAAGQIWYEQYF
TRBD1,TRBV10-2,-,TRBJ2-7,TGCGCCAGCAGTGAGTATAGGGGGCCAGAGCAGTACTTC,CASSEYRGPEQYF
-,TRBV4-1,many,TRBJ1-1,TGCGCCAGCAGCCAACACTTTACAAGGAACACTGAAGCTTTCTTT,CASSQHFTRNTEAFF
-,TRBV4-2,few,TRBJ2-5,TGTGCCAGCAGCCAGCCTGGGTCGACTCGCAACTTC,CASSQPGSTRNF